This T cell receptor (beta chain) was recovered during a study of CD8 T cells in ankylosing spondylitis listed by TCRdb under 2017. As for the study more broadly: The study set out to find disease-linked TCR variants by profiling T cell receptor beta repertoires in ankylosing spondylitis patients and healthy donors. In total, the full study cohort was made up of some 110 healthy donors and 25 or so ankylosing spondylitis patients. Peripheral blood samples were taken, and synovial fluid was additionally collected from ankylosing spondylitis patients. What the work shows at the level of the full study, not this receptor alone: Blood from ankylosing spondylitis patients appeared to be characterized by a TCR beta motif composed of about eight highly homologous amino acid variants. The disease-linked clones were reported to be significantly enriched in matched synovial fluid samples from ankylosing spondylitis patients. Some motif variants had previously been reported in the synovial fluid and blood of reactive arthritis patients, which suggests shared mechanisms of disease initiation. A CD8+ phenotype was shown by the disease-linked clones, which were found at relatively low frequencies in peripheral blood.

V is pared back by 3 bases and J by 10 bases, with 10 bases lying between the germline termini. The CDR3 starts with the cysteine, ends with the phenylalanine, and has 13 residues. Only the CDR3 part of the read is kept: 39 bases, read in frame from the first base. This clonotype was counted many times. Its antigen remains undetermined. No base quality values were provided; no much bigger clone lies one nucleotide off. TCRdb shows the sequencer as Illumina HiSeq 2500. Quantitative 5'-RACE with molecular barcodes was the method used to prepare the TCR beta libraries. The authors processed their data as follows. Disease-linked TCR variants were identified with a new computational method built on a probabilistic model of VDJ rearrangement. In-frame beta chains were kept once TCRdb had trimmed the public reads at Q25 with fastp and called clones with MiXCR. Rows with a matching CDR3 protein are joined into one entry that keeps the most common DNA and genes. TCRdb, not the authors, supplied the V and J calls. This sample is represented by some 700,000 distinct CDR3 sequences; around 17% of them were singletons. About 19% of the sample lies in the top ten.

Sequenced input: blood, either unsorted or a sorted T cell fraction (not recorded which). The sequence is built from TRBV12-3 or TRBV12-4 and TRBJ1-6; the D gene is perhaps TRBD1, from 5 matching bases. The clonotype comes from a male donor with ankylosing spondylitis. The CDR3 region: CASSLGGSSPLHF. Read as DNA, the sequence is TGTGCCAGCAGTTTGGGGGGGAGCTCACCCCTCCACTTT.